This TCR beta chain derives from a study of patients and donors after allogeneic stem cell transplantation. TCRdb re-called the RT-PCR reads with MiXCR, one entry per CDR3 protein. The sample has about a million distinct CDR3 sequences; more than 15% are singletons. The TCR originated in a human donor who was either an allogeneic HSCT recipient or a stem cell or donor lymphocyte infusion donor (not recorded which). It is not recorded whose cells these are; they may come from a transplant donor. Sequencing was carried out using blood, either unsorted or a sorted T cell fraction (not recorded which).

The CDR3 here is CASSLDGTSGQETQYF. In DNA, the CDR3 is TGTGCCAGCAGCTTAGACGGGACTAGCGGACAAGAGACCCAGTACTTC. This chain links TRBV7-9 with TRBJ2-5; 11 positions match TRBD2. Germline loops: CDR1 SEHNR, CDR2 FQNEAQ (reference sequence). V was pared by 1 base and J by 2 bases, with 3 bases of the junction left unmatched. This CDR3 is 16 amino acids long.